The next 11 T cell receptor beta chains were all read from a single sample in a study of T cell responses to AZD1222 COVID-19 vaccine (TCRdb year 2021). Receptor amplification or capture employed the immunoSEQ multiplex PCR assay. As stored in TCRdb, this immuneACCESS dataset retains in-frame rearrangements with V and J assigned. A fraction of the clones does not appear; measured against another copy, unresolved V genes explain less than half of the discrepancy, and the remainder lacks a known reason. This sample holds about 180,000 clones; around 90% were observed only once. The biggest ten clones account for roughly 2% of the sample. The time point label for this specimen denotes: about 28 days (+/-7) after the second vaccine dose. The sample consisted of peripheral blood, taken 28 days after the second AZD1222 dose. These TCRs come from an adult who received the AZD1222 COVID-19 vaccine.

The chain uses TRBV2 and TRBJ2-1, with 10 positions matching TRBD2. The V gene end was trimmed by 2 bases and the J gene end by 9 bases; junction bases not matched to a gene: 7. The germline gives CDR1 SNHLY, CDR2 FYNNEI. This CDR3 has 15 residues. CDR3 region: CASSELAGVWGEQFF. The CDR3 DNA sequence: TGTGCCAGCAGTGAACTAGCGGGAGTATGGGGTGAGCAGTTCTTC.

This chain joins TRBV4-2 and TRBJ2-2; D not certain. V was cut by 5 bases and J by 5 bases, with 12 bases left in between. The germline V gene has CDR1 LGHNA and CDR2 YNFKEQ. CDR3 length equals 14 residues. The CDR3 bases are TGTGCCAGCAGCGGAAGCGACGAGACCGGGGAGCTGTTTTTT. Its protein is CASSGSDETGELFF.

J is TRBJ2-5 and V is TRBV7-8; a weak D match, TRBD1 (5 bases). The CDR3 consists of 15 residues. Germline assignment: CDR1 SGHVS and CDR2 FQNEAQ. V gave up 5 bases and J gave up 0 bases, with 13 bases separating them. The CDR3 region has the DNA TGTGCCAGCAGCGCCGTCAGGGCAAACCAAGAGACCCAGTACTTC. Translation gives CASSAVRANQETQYF.

The chain has TRBV28 and TRBJ2-1, with 7 positions matching TRBD2. Germline V gene lookup returns CDR1 MDHEN and CDR2 SYDVKM. The CDR3 has 16 residues. Trimming at V came to 4 bases and at J to 2 bases, leaving 8 bases not matched to a gene. The CDR3 DNA sequence: TGTGCCAGCAGTTCTCCCTCTAGCGGTGCCTACAATGAGCAGTTCTTC. Amino acid sequence: CASSSPSSGAYNEQFF.

This clone was seen a handful of times. The chain couples TRBV7-2 to TRBJ2-7; 9 bases agree with TRBD2. In germline, CDR1 is SGHTA, CDR2 FQGNSA. Trimming removed 5 bases from V and 2 bases from J; junction bases left unmatched: 19. The CDR3 length is 19 residues. CDR3 sequence: CASSHFGPRAGGPPYEQYF. DNA of the CDR3: TGTGCCAGCAGCCACTTTGGGCCCAGGGCGGGAGGGCCCCCCTACGAGCAGTACTTC. The whole variable domain, filled in from reference TRBV7-2 and TRBJ2-7, reads GAGVSQSPSNKVTEKGKDVELRCDPISGHTALYWYRQSLGQGLEFLIYFQGNSAPDKSGLPSDRFSAERTGGSVSTLTIQRTQQEDSAVYLCASSHFGPRAGGPPYEQYFGPGTRLTVT.

The rearrangement uses TRBV21-1 and TRBJ1-6; TRBD1 was called by the table and not checked on the DNA. TRBV21-1 is a listed pseudogene. The CDR3 runs 21 residues. CDR3 residues: CASSLGGGQRTLSSYNSPLHF. CDR3 nucleotide sequence: TGTGCCAGCAGCCTAGGAGGGGGACAGCGTACGTTGAGCTCCTATAATTCACCCCTCCACTTT.

This clone has a single count. The V and J genes are TRBV5-1 and TRBJ2-4, with TRBD1 as a possible D gene (5 bases). Germline V CDR1 and CDR2: SGHRS, YFSETQ. The CDR3 covers 14 residues. Trimming stripped 0 bases from V and 10 bases from J, with 14 bases between. The CDR3 DNA reads as TGCGCCAGCAGCTTGGAAGGGCATAAGGGGATTCAGTACTTC. It translates to CASSLEGHKGIQYF.

This chain links TRBV30 with TRBJ1-1, with D perhaps TRBD1 (6 bases). The V end was cut by 6 bases, the J end by 1 base, with 15 bases between. CDR3 length: 14 residues. Germline V gives CDR1 GTSNPN, CDR2 SVGIG (reference sequence). CDR3 in amino acids: CACHNRAENTEAFF. As DNA, the CDR3 is TGTGCCTGCCATAACAGGGCGGAGAACACTGAAGCTTTCTTT.

This clone has just one count. The rearrangement joins TRBV7-8 to TRBJ1-2; D is ambiguous. The CDR3 spans 13 residues. V was trimmed by 5 bases and J by 3 bases, leaving 10 bases between them. The germline V gene has CDR1 SGHVS and CDR2 FQNEAQ. The CDR3 is CASSLGQDYGYTF. Written as DNA, the CDR3 is TGTGCCAGCAGCCTGGGTCAGGACTATGGCTACACCTTC.

The chain couples TRBV7-8 to TRBJ2-2; D not certain. CDR1 is SGHVS and CDR2 is FQNEAQ in the germline V gene. Trimming shortened V by 5 bases and J by 6 bases, and 13 bases separated the two germline ends. The CDR3 has 14 amino acids. DNA of the CDR3: TGTGCCAGCAGCGAAACATCGGGTTCCGGGGAGCTGTTTTTT. As protein: CASSETSGSGELFF.

This chain uses TRBV2 with TRBJ2-5, with TRBD2 matching 8 bases. V gave up 7 bases and J gave up 0 bases; unmatched junction bases: 10. CDR1 is SNHLY, CDR2 FYNNEI, per germline. The CDR3 loop spans 16 amino acids. CDR3: CASMVAGLGDQETQYF. The CDR3 DNA sequence: TGTGCCAGCATGGTAGCGGGACTAGGGGACCAAGAGACCCAGTACTTC.